The following is a T cell receptor (beta chain) sequence with its context. What it binds is not known. These data belong to a study of CD8+ T cells in alopecia areata. Findings of the study overall: The link between baseline CD8+ expansion and response remains uncertain with one nonresponder. In scalp and blood, many expanded lesional clones persisted during tofacitinib. Higher clonality than in normal scalp was seen in lesional scalp, especially alopecia totalis/universalis.

Germline V gene data show CDR1 as MNHEY and CDR2 as SMNVEV (reference sequence). The CDR3 spans 13 residues. V shed 6 bases and J 4 bases; nucleotides not matched to a gene: 5. After isolation, RNA underwent reverse transcription to generate cDNA as the sequencing template. Assay used: immunoSEQ multiplex PCR; TCRdb lists only in-frame clones, some missing. The repertoire holds around 150,000 clones, with around three fifths as singletons. Specified treatment: oral pan-JAK inhibitor, 5-10 mg twice daily. The gene calls are TRBV27 and TRBJ1-1; 7 nucleotides line up with TRBD1. The sequence came from a human donor with alopecia areata. This material consisted of CD4+ T cells sorted from blood, taken at week 4, from a patient treated with tofacitinib. The CDR3 bases are TGTGCCAGCAGCCTGACAGGGTCCACTGAAGCTTTCTTT. It is translated as CASSLTGSTEAFF.